This TCR beta chain was captured by sequencing in a study of blood T cell repertoires in COVID-19. Study summary: The cDNA or gDNA used as material had been derived from T cells, B-cell-depleted T cells, or PBMCs.

CDR1 and CDR2 (germline): GTSNPN, SVGIG (reference sequence). The CDR3 runs to 13 residues. V lost 8 bases and J lost 5, with 16 bases in between. Profiled with immunoSEQ multiplex PCR; TCRdb holds only in-frame clones, not every one. Found here are about 110,000 clones, 88% of them singletons; the top ten hold 2% to 3%. The sequenced material came from peripheral blood. This clonotype was obtained from a human donor in a cohort sampled during active COVID-19. This rearrangement joins TRBV30 to TRBJ2-1, with no clear D. In DNA, the CDR3 is TGTGCCATAGTAAAAGACACGCACAATGAGCAGTTCTTC. Translated, it gives CAIVKDTHNEQFF.